This T cell receptor (beta chain) came from a study of shared clonotypes between healthy human individuals. Study-wide results and caveats: Larger richness was generally estimated for naive than memory subsets. Relative to their counterparts shared across all four donors, non-shared clonotypes exhibited diminished generation probabilities.

An even split of each subset's genomic DNA across several immunoSEQ plates was performed. TCRdb's table, derived via immunoSEQ multiplex PCR, lists solely in-frame clones and lacks some. The sample comprises fewer than 850,000 clones, approximately 75% of which are singletons, and under 2% rests with the top ten. For this clone: Its antigen is currently unknown.

CDR3 length: 15 amino acids. Looked up from germline, CDR1 is SGHRS and CDR2 is YFSETQ. J lost 2 bases, V lost 4 bases, and 5 bases had no gene match. The sequenced sample was memory CD4+ T cells sorted from blood. Subset indicated: CD45RA-negative fraction. This receptor was taken from a woman aged 30 to 39 in good health. The chain joins TRBV5-1 to TRBJ2-1; 8 bases fit TRBD1. CDR3 in DNA: TGCGCCAGCAGCACAGACAGGGGCGCCTACAATGAGCAGTTCTTC. Its translation: CASSTDRGAYNEQFF.